This T cell receptor beta chain came from a study of memory CD4+ T cells and cytomegalovirus serostatus. Whole-study findings and limits: Suggested: most of the CMV-linked TCR signature lies in CD4+ memory cells. About 40% of the roughly 160 known CMV-associated TCRbeta sequences appeared in CD4+ memory.

For this clone: Its antigen is not identified.

Single viable CD3+CD4+CD8-CD45RO+ cells were sorted as the memory CD4+ T cells. CMV serostatus came from serum IgG against pp150, pp28, p38, p52. In the authors' workflow: Out-of-frame sequences were removed, leaving a few million distinct TCRbeta sequences. Here immunoSEQ multiplex PCR was the method, and the copy in TCRdb shows in-frame clones only, minus some. V and J calls and clone size are as listed in that table; D and trimming were resolved from the DNA. In the table there are just under 60,000 clones, roughly 81% of which are singletons. Losses at the gene ends were 3 bases for V and 4 bases for J; bases not matched to a gene: 3. Germline V gene sequence: CDR1 SGHNT, CDR2 YYREEE (reference sequence). CDR3 length: 15 amino acids.

The receptor comes from an adult in good health and CMV-seronegative. Specimen: memory CD4+ T cells from blood. The chain employs TRBV5-4 and TRBJ2-2, with 10 bases matching TRBD1. CDR3 sequence (DNA): TGTGCCAGCAGCTCGCGACAGGGGGCCACCGGGGAGCTGTTTTTT. Encoded protein: CASSSRQGATGELFF.